The T cell receptor (beta chain) under discussion was sequenced for a study of T cell responses to AZD1222 COVID-19 vaccine. Study findings and constraints: Baseline antibody screening turned up just a handful of seropositive AZD1222 recipients.

Some clones are missing from TCRdb's copy, which holds only in-frame ones; the method was immunoSEQ multiplex PCR. The sample records 95,000 to 150,000 clones, around 90% being singletons. After removal of 2 bases from V and 4 bases from J, the junction contained 7 bases not matched to a gene. The length of the CDR3 is 16 residues. Germline lookup yields CDR1 LNHNV and CDR2 YYDKDF (reference sequence). Comment on this clone: Antigen specificity is unknown.

The sequenced sample was peripheral blood, obtained on day 0 of AZD1222 vaccination. The TCR originated in an adult in good health. J is TRBJ1-2 and V is TRBV15, with 10 positions matching TRBD1. The CDR3 DNA reads TGTGCCACCAGCAGACCAGACAGGGGGCTTTTCTATGGCTACACCTTC. This gives the protein CATSRPDRGLFYGYTF.